Presented here are 4 T cell receptor beta chains from one specimen sequenced in a study of cytomegalovirus exposure and HLA in healthy donors. 13 Jbeta primers and 60 Vbeta primers were used for the PCR. The table came from immunoSEQ multiplex PCR; TCRdb's copy has only in-frame clones and leaves some out. This table holds approximately 190,000 clones, about four fifths found once. Sequencing used PBMCs. The receptor source for this set is a woman in her thirties in good health and CMV-seropositive.

This clone was counted only a few times. The rearrangement joins TRBV10-3 to TRBJ2-7, with a tentative D call TRBD2 (5 bases). V was pared by 10 bases and J by 4 bases, with 11 bases between. The germline gives CDR1 ENHRY, CDR2 SYGVKD. CDR3 length: 11 residues. CDR3 bases: TGTGCCACCGGAGGACCGTACGAGCAGTACTTC. It specifies CATGGPYEQYF.

The gene calls are TRBV5-1 and TRBJ2-1; perhaps TRBD1 as D (6 bases). Germline V gene sequence: CDR1 SGHRS, CDR2 YFSETQ. The CDR3 sequence is 15 residues long. The V and J ends lost 2 bases and 6 bases respectively, with 15 bases between them. This CDR3 is CASSFRDTPGNEQFF. The CDR3, as DNA: TGCGCCAGCAGCTTTCGGGACACCCCAGGCAATGAGCAGTTCTTC.

This clone has just a few counts. The chain employs TRBV5-4 and TRBJ2-3; TRBD2 matches 8 bases. J lost 5 bases, V lost 4 bases, and 12 bases had no gene match. CDR3 length equals 16 residues. Germline lookup yields CDR1 SGHNT and CDR2 YYREEE (reference sequence). CDR3 sequence: CASSPGAGGRGDTQYF. In DNA, the CDR3 is TGTGCCAGCAGCCCGGGGGCGGGAGGAAGAGGAGATACGCAGTATTTT.

J is TRBJ2-5 and V is TRBV27, with 10 bases aligning to TRBD2. The J call may be in error: the DNA end matches TRBJ2-7 better. The CDR3 loop spans 15 amino acids. Germline CDR1 reads MNHEY; CDR2 reads SMNVEV (reference sequence). For the CDR3, the DNA is TGTGCCAGCAGTTATAGCGGGAGGAAGTTGGACGAGCAGTACTTC. It specifies CASSYSGRKLDEQYF.